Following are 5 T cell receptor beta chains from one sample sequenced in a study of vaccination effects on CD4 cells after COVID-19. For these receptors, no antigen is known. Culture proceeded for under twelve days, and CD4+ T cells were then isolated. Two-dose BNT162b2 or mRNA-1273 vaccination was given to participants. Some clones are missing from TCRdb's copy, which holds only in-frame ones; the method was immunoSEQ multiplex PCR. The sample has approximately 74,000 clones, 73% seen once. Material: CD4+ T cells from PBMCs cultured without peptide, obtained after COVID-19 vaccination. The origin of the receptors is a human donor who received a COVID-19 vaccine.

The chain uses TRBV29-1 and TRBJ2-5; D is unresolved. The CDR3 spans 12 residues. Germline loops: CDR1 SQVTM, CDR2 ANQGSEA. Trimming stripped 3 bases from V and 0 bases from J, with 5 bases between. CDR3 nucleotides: TGCAGCGTTGAGGGTGACCAAGAGACCCAGTACTTC. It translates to CSVEGDQETQYF.

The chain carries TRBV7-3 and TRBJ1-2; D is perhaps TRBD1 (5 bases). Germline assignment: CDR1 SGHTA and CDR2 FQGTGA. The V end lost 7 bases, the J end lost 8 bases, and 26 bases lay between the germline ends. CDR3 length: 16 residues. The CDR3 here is CASTPEGSSPPGGYTF. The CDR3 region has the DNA TGTGCCAGCACCCCAGAGGGGTCGAGCCCCCCCGGCGGCTACACCTTC.

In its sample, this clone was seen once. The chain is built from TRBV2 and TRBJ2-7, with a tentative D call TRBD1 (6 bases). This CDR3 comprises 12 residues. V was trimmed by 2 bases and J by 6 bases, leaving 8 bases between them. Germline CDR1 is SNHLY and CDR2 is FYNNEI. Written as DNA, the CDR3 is TGTGCCAGCAGTGAACAGGGGCGCGAGCAGTACGTC. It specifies CASSEQGREQYV.

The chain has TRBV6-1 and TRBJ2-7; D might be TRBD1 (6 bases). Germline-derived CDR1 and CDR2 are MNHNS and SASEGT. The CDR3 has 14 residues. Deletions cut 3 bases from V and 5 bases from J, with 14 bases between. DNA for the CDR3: TGTGCCAGCAGTGACCGAACAGGGCCCCACGAGCAGTACGTC. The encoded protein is CASSDRTGPHEQYV.

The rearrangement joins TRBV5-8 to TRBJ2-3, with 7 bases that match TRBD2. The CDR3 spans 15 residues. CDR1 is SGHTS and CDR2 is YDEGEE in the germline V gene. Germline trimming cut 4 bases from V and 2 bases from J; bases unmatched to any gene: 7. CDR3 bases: TGTGCCAGCAGCGGGCGGCTAGCGGCCACAGATACGCAGTATTTT. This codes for CASSGRLAATDTQYF.